One and the same sample provided the 26 T cell receptor beta chains below, sequenced in a study of CD8 T cells in ankylosing spondylitis. Whole-study findings and limits: A motif of 7 to 9 highly homologous TCR beta variants was seen as apparently characteristic of ankylosing spondylitis blood.

TCRdb fed the 5' RACE reads into MiXCR, producing one record per CDR3 protein. Among some 840,000 distinct CDR3 sequences listed, over 9.5% were seen once. The antigens of these receptors remain unknown. The material sequenced was blood, either unsorted or a sorted T cell fraction (not recorded which). The receptor source for this set is a male donor with ankylosing spondylitis.

This clonotype was detected many times. This chain links TRBV30 with TRBJ1-1; D unclear. Germline CDR1 is GTSNPN and CDR2 is SVGIG (reference sequence). The CDR3 extends over 13 amino acids. V was trimmed by 2 bases and J by 1 base, leaving 8 bases between them. In nucleotides, the CDR3 is TGTGCCTGGAGTCAAGGTTGGAACACTGAAGCTTTCTTT. Its protein product is CAWSQGWNTEAFF.

This chain joins TRBV15 and TRBJ2-1; TRBD2 agrees at 11 bases. With 5 bases clipped from V and 4 bases from J, the junction kept 4 bases outside the gene matches. CDR3 size: 15 residues. Germline lookup yields CDR1 LNHNV and CDR2 YYDKDF (reference sequence). The CDR3 spells CATSLSGRVYNEQFF. The DNA of the CDR3 is TGTGCCACCAGCCTTAGCGGGAGGGTATACAATGAGCAGTTCTTC.

This clonotype has at least ten counts. The chain recombines TRBV20-1 with TRBJ1-5; 8 bases agree with TRBD1. Germline V CDR1 and CDR2: DFQATT, SNEGSKA (reference sequence). The CDR3 is 14 amino acids. Germline trimming cut 3 bases from V and 7 bases from J; bases unmatched to any gene: 8. The CDR3: CSASPTGGGQPQHF. CDR3 in DNA: TGCAGTGCTAGCCCCACAGGGGGTGGCCAGCCCCAGCATTTT.

The chain is built from TRBV7-2 and TRBJ2-3, with D unresolved. CDR1 and CDR2 (germline): SGHTA, FQGNSA. The CDR3 covers 14 residues. Trimming removed 1 base from V and 6 bases from J, with 11 bases in between. CDR3 amino acids: CASSLEPARDTQYF. CDR3 DNA sequence: TGTGCCAGCAGCTTAGAGCCCGCCCGGGATACGCAGTATTTT.

The chain joins TRBV11-3 to TRBJ2-3, with D perhaps being TRBD1 or TRBD2 (5 bases each). This CDR3 contains 16 residues. The V gene's germline CDR1 is SGHNT and CDR2 YENEEA. Trimming took off 3 bases at V and 1 base at J, with 14 bases between the two ends. CDR3 sequence: CASSFAGAMGTDTQYF. In DNA form, the CDR3 reads TGTGCCAGCAGCTTCGCCGGGGCGATGGGCACAGATACGCAGTATTTT.

The chain combines TRBV11-2 with TRBJ2-6; 10 bases agree with TRBD2. Trimming removed 4 bases from V and 0 bases from J; junction bases left unmatched: 12. The CDR3 runs 20 residues. Per germline, CDR1 SGHAT and CDR2 FQNNGV. The CDR3 DNA follows: TGTGCCAGCAGCTACTACTGGACTAGCGGAACCCACTCTGGGGCCAACGTCCTGACTTTC. Protein product: CASSYYWTSGTHSGANVLTF.

Only a few counts were recorded for this clonotype. The chain employs TRBV6-2 or TRBV6-3 and TRBJ1-6, with unresolved D. Per germline, CDR1 MNHEY and CDR2 SVGEGT. The ends were cut back, 5 bases at V and 10 bases at J, with 9 bases in the middle. The CDR3 length is 12 residues. CDR3: CASSLGKSPLHF. The CDR3 DNA follows: TGTGCCAGCAGTCTAGGGAAATCACCCCTCCACTTT.

The chain uses TRBV27 and TRBJ1-6; D uncertain. V was clipped by 4 bases and J by 10 bases, with 11 bases between them. Germline lookup yields CDR1 MNHEY and CDR2 SMNVEV (reference sequence). CDR3 length: 13 amino acids. The CDR3 is CASSWNWESPLHF. CDR3 in DNA: TGTGCCAGCAGTTGGAACTGGGAGTCACCCCTCCACTTT.

The rearrangement joins TRBV20-1 to TRBJ1-1; D uncertain. Germline V gene lookup returns CDR1 DFQATT and CDR2 SNEGSKA (reference sequence). There are 13 residues in the CDR3. With 3 bases removed from V and 2 bases from J, the gap between germline ends came to 10 bases. The DNA of the CDR3 is TGCAGTGCTAGTAGGGTGGAAAACACTGAAGCTTTCTTT. Translated, it gives CSASRVENTEAFF.

This clonotype was seen a few times. The V call is TRBV6-2 or TRBV6-3, the J call TRBJ2-5; no clear D. V was shortened by 0 bases and J by 5 bases, with 19 bases between the two germline ends. The CDR3 sequence is 17 residues long. The germline CDR1 and CDR2 sequences are MNHEY and SVGEGT. The DNA for the CDR3 is TGTGCCAGCAGTTACTCGTTATCGGCCTCCAGGTGGGAGACCCAGTACTTC. Residues: CASSYSLSASRWETQYF.

This clonotype was counted a few times. V usage is TRBV9 and J usage is TRBJ1-4, with 7 bases identical to TRBD1. This CDR3 has 15 amino acids. CDR1 and CDR2 from the germline V gene are SGDLS and YYNGEE. The V segment lost 4 bases and the J segment 8 bases; nucleotides outside the gene matches: 11. The CDR3 DNA is TGTGCCAGCAGCTCGTACAGGGGAGGGCAGGAAAAACTGTTTTTT. It specifies CASSSYRGGQEKLFF.

The chain links TRBV15 to TRBJ1-2, with D hard to call. The V and J ends lost 5 bases and 5 bases respectively, with 9 bases between them. This CDR3 contains 12 residues. Germline V lookup: CDR1 LNHNV, CDR2 YYDKDF (reference sequence). For the CDR3, the DNA is TGTGCCACCAGCTTAGGATTATATGGCTACACCTTC. It specifies CATSLGLYGYTF.

A few counts support this clonotype. V and J are TRBV5-1 and TRBJ2-7; unclear D gene. The germline V gene encodes CDR1 SGHRS and CDR2 YFSETQ. This CDR3 is built from 12 residues. Trimming took 3 bases from V and 5 from J, leaving 9 bases between them. Here the CDR3 DNA reads TGCGCCAGCAGCTGGACCGTGGACGAGCAGTACTTC. Encoded protein: CASSWTVDEQYF.

This clonotype was seen only a few times. The CDR3 loop reads CAIRQGSTGELFF. The CDR3 coding sequence is TGTGCCATCAGACAGGGATCCACCGGGGAGCTGTTTTTT. The chain links TRBV10-3 to TRBJ2-2, with D perhaps TRBD1 (6 bases). This CDR3 has 13 amino acids. CDR1 and CDR2 from the germline V gene are ENHRY and SYGVKD. V was cut by 6 bases and J by 4 bases, with 9 bases left in between.

In its sample, this clonotype was seen a few times. The chain employs TRBV7-2 and TRBJ1-2; no reliable D call. Trimming cost V 5 bases and J 3 bases, with 16 bases left between them. Germline CDR1 is SGHTA and CDR2 is FQGNSA. The CDR3 length is 15 residues. CDR3 bases: TGTGCCAGCAGCGCCTACGGTTTTCGGGACTATGGCTACACCTTC. It encodes CASSAYGFRDYGYTF.

The table lists this clonotype with a few counts. The V call is TRBV5-1, the J call TRBJ2-3; D may correspond to TRBD1 or TRBD2 (5 bases each). V lost 5 bases to trimming and J lost 2 bases, with 15 bases between them. Germline lookup yields CDR1 SGHRS and CDR2 YFSETQ. The CDR3 is 15 residues long. This CDR3 reads CASSSPGRPTDTQYF. DNA for the CDR3: TGCGCCAGCAGTTCTCCGGGACGGCCCACAGATACGCAGTATTTT.

In this sample, this clonotype turned up a few times. The chain carries TRBV28 and TRBJ1-1; D is undetermined. The CDR3 has 15 amino acids. Trimming took off 3 bases at V and 0 bases at J, with 11 bases between the two ends. Germline CDR1 reads MDHEN; CDR2 reads SYDVKM. The CDR3 DNA sequence: TGTGCCAGCAGTTTCCGACACCTACTGAACACTGAAGCTTTCTTT. Protein product: CASSFRHLLNTEAFF.

This clonotype was counted between two and nine times. The genes are TRBV20-1 and TRBJ2-5, with D unclear. The CDR3 is 12 amino acids. Between the trimmed V and J ends, which lost 4 bases and 5 bases, there was a span of 11 bases. Germline V gives CDR1 DFQATT, CDR2 SNEGSKA (reference sequence). CDR3 in DNA: TGCAGTGCTATGGGAATGGGGGAGACCCAGTACTTC. Amino acids: CSAMGMGETQYF.

The sample holds many counts of this clonotype. The rearrangement joins TRBV27 to TRBJ2-1; D is unresolved. The CDR3 contains 12 residues. Germline values: CDR1 MNHEY, CDR2 SMNVEV (reference sequence). Deletions cut 5 bases from V and 6 bases from J, with 8 bases between. CDR3: CASSPNFNEQFF. DNA for the CDR3: TGTGCCAGCAGTCCCAACTTCAATGAGCAGTTCTTC.

This clonotype has just a few counts. The chain employs TRBV5-1 and TRBJ1-4; unclear D gene. Trimming removed 4 bases at V and 2 bases at J, with 15 bases between. The CDR3 totals 16 residues. The germline gives CDR1 SGHRS, CDR2 YFSETQ. CDR3 sequence reads: CASSSGPLGTNEKLFF. The CDR3 DNA reads as TGCGCCAGCAGCAGCGGACCCCTAGGGACTAATGAAAAACTGTTTTTT.

The genes are TRBV5-4 and TRBJ2-7; either TRBD1 or TRBD2 may supply D (5 bases each). Germline V gene data show CDR1 as SGHNT and CDR2 as YYREEE (reference sequence). Deletions cut 2 bases from V and 7 bases from J, with 13 bases between. The CDR3 spans 13 residues. The CDR3 loop reads CASSLRDVREQYF. CDR3 in DNA: TGTGCCAGCAGCTTAAGGGACGTGAGGGAGCAGTACTTC.

This clonotype was observed a handful of times. DNA of the CDR3: TGTGCCAGCAGCTTAACGCCGAACTACGAGCAGTACTTC. Translation gives CASSLTPNYEQYF. The V call is TRBV7-3, the J call TRBJ2-7; unclear D gene. The CDR3 loop spans 13 amino acids. CDR1 is SGHTA and CDR2 is FQGTGA in the germline V gene. Trimming stripped 0 bases from V and 3 bases from J, with 6 bases between.

This sequence joins TRBV2 and TRBJ2-5, with a weak D call TRBD2 (6 bases). The CDR3 is made up of 15 amino acids. V lost 2 bases and J lost 3, with 13 bases in between. Per germline, CDR1 SNHLY and CDR2 FYNNEI. The chain's CDR3 is CASSEWGGAEETQYF. The CDR3 DNA sequence: TGTGCCAGCAGTGAATGGGGAGGAGCAGAAGAGACCCAGTACTTC.

The rearrangement uses TRBV7-2 and TRBJ2-7; D might be TRBD2 (6 bases). Deletions cut 3 bases from V and 6 bases from J, with 15 bases between. Germline assignment: CDR1 SGHTA and CDR2 FQGNSA. There are 14 residues in the CDR3. CDR3 DNA: TGTGCCAGCAGCTTTAGCGGATCCTCTTCCGAGCAGTACTTC. Translation: CASSFSGSSSEQYF.

Only a few counts were recorded for this clonotype. This sequence joins TRBV23-1 and TRBJ2-1; D is ambiguous. TRBV23-1 is an ORF, and what it does is uncertain. V lost 4 bases, J lost 7 bases, and 17 bases lay in between. The CDR3 spans 15 residues. This CDR3 is CASSPSCVRKNEQFF. In nucleotides, the CDR3 is TGCGCCAGCAGTCCAAGCTGTGTCCGGAAAAATGAGCAGTTCTTC.

There are many counts of this clonotype. V and J are TRBV29-1 and TRBJ1-2; perhaps TRBD1 as D (5 bases). V dropped 0 bases and J dropped 7 bases, with 9 bases sitting between them. The CDR3 covers 12 residues. Germline CDR1 and CDR2: SQVTM and ANQGSEA. The DNA for the CDR3 is TGCAGCGTTGAAGATATCGGGGGTGGCTACACCTTC. Translation gives CSVEDIGGGYTF.